This TCR beta chain is from a study of control samples from healthy donors and cancer patients. V trimming: 5 bases; J trimming: 4 bases; junction bases outside the gene matches: 6. CDR3 length: 15 residues. CDR1 and CDR2 from the germline V gene are GTSNPN and SVGIG (reference sequence). Profiling relied on immunoSEQ multiplex PCR, and the TCRdb table lists in-frame clones only, not all of them. Among 60,000 to 85,000 clones listed, 85% to 95% were seen once. This chain uses TRBV30 with TRBJ2-2; 11 bases fit TRBD2. The sequenced material came from blood. This TCR derives from a woman between 55 and 75 years old in good health. CDR3 coding DNA: TGTGCCTGGTTTAGCGGGAGGGCCAGCACCGGGGAGCTGTTTTTT. As protein: CAWFSGRASTGELFF.